These 21 T cell receptor beta chains were sequenced from one sample in a study of T cells after yellow fever vaccination. TCRdb passed the 5' RACE reads through MiXCR, listing each CDR3 protein once. The table has 200,000 to 250,000 distinct CDR3 sequences, under 3.5% seen once. The sample was CD4+ T cells sorted from PBMCs, taken 10 days after the yellow fever booster vaccination. The receptors shown here come from a man between 18 and 35 years old who received the YFV17D yellow fever vaccine.

This clonotype has at least ten counts. This chain joins TRBV6-5 and TRBJ2-1, with a possible D match to TRBD1 (6 bases). The CDR3 contains 20 residues. Germline V gene data show CDR1 as MNHEY and CDR2 as SVGAGI. V was pared by 5 bases and J by 2 bases, with 28 bases between. In nucleotides, the CDR3 is TGTGCCAGCAGTACCCAGTTCGGTAACAGGGTAAGGAGCACCTACAATGAGCAGTTCTTC. Translated: CASSTQFGNRVRSTYNEQFF.

This clonotype was recorded many times. The CDR3 region is CSASNRTGGLGYTF. CDR3 bases: TGCAGTGCTAGTAACCGGACAGGGGGCCTTGGCTACACCTTC. The chain employs TRBV20-1 and TRBJ1-2, with 11 bases aligning to TRBD1. This CDR3 has 14 residues. Germline assignment: CDR1 DFQATT and CDR2 SNEGSKA (reference sequence). The ends lost 3 bases at V and 7 bases at J; junction bases unmatched: 7.

This clonotype was seen ten or more times. This chain connects TRBV20-1 to TRBJ2-5, with a weak D call TRBD2 (6 bases). The CDR3 has 15 amino acids. Trimming removed 1 base from V and 2 bases from J, with 14 bases in between. The germline gives CDR1 DFQATT, CDR2 SNEGSKA (reference sequence). The CDR3 DNA sequence: TGCAGTGCTAGAGGGGAACGGGCGGGGCAAGAGACCCAGTACTTC. Translating gives CSARGERAGQETQYF.

The gene calls are TRBV2 and TRBJ2-5, with a tentative D call TRBD2 (7 bases). The V gene's germline CDR1 is SNHLY and CDR2 FYNNEI. This CDR3 comprises 12 residues. Trimming pared 7 bases from V and 5 bases from J, leaving 11 bases between. The CDR3 coding sequence is TGTGCCAGCACGGCGGGGGCGGAGACCCAGTACTTC. It is translated as CASTAGAETQYF.

This clonotype was detected ten times or more. V gene TRBV18 combines with J gene TRBJ2-7; 7 positions match TRBD1. Germline V gene sequence: CDR1 KGHSH, CDR2 LQKENI. J was trimmed by 5 bases and V by 3 bases; bases with no gene match: 10. The CDR3 runs to 15 residues. The CDR3 sequence is CASSPTPRGTHEQYV. The CDR3 nucleotides are TGTGCCAGCTCACCGACTCCCAGGGGGACCCACGAGCAGTACGTC.

The V gene is TRBV7-9, the J gene TRBJ1-3; D perhaps matches TRBD1 (6 bases). CDR3 length: 17 residues. With 2 bases removed from V and 3 bases from J, the gap between germline ends came to 17 bases. Per the germline V gene, CDR1 is SEHNR and CDR2 is FQNEAQ (reference sequence). CDR3 coding DNA: TGTGCCAGCAGCTTAAATAGGCAGGGGCCGGTTGGAAACACCATATATTTT. It codes for CASSLNRQGPVGNTIYF. Full variable domain (rest looked up from reference TRBV7-9 and TRBJ1-3): DTGVSQNPRHKITKRGQNVTFRCDPISEHNRLYWYRQTLGQGPEFLTYFQNEAQLEKSRLLSDRFSAERPKGSFSTLEIQRTEQGDSAMYLCASSLNRQGPVGNTIYFGEGSWLTVV.

The table lists this clonotype with a few counts. The V call is TRBV7-9, the J call TRBJ1-1; 9 bases line up with TRBD1. Per germline, CDR1 SEHNR and CDR2 FQNEAQ (reference sequence). Unmatched junction bases numbered 2, after V lost 3 bases and J lost 9 bases. The CDR3 is 12 residues long. The CDR3 sequence: CASSFGQGQAFF. DNA for the CDR3: TGTGCCAGCAGCTTCGGACAGGGGCAAGCTTTCTTT.

The V and J genes are TRBV4-2 and TRBJ1-3; no clear D gene. CDR1 and CDR2 from the germline V gene are LGHNA and YNFKEQ. The CDR3 extends over 16 amino acids. The V end was cut by 4 bases, the J end by 0 bases, with 13 bases between. Written as DNA, the CDR3 is TGTGCCAGCAGCCCCGAAGCCTTTAGCTCTGGAAACACCATATATTTT. It translates to CASSPEAFSSGNTIYF.

This clonotype came up many times. This chain uses TRBV5-1 with TRBJ2-3; D might be TRBD2 (5 bases). The V and J ends lost 7 bases and 2 bases respectively, with 14 bases between them. From germline, CDR1 is SGHRS and CDR2 YFSETQ. This CDR3 has 14 residues. The CDR3 region has the DNA TGCGCCAGCGGTTCGGCTAGCTTCACAGATACGCAGTATTTT. It specifies CASGSASFTDTQYF. The full variable domain, with the rest looked up from reference TRBV5-1 and TRBJ2-3, is KAGVTQTPRYLIKTRGQQVTLSCSPISGHRSVSWYQQTPGQGLQFLFEYFSETQRNKGNFPGRFSGRQFSNSRSEMNVSTLELGDSALYLCASGSASFTDTQYFGPGTRLTVL.

This clonotype is medium-sized in the sample. The rearrangement uses TRBV5-1 and TRBJ2-5; 8 bases agree with TRBD1. The CDR3 is 13 residues long. V lost 0 bases to trimming and J lost 5 bases; unmatched junction nucleotides: 0. From germline, CDR1 is SGHRS and CDR2 YFSETQ. CDR3: CASSLGQGETQYF. The DNA of the CDR3 is TGCGCCAGCAGCTTGGGACAGGGGGAGACCCAGTACTTC. Supplemented by reference TRBV5-1 and TRBJ2-5, the full variable domain reads KAGVTQTPRYLIKTRGQQVTLSCSPISGHRSVSWYQQTPGQGLQFLFEYFSETQRNKGNFPGRFSGRQFSNSRSEMNVSTLELGDSALYLCASSLGQGETQYFGPGTRLLVL.

The rearrangement joins TRBV7-2 to TRBJ1-6; a weak D match, TRBD1 (5 bases). Germline V gene data show CDR1 as SGHTA and CDR2 as FQGNSA. The CDR3 sequence is 16 residues long. Between the trimmed V and J ends, which lost 1 base and 9 bases, there was a span of 16 bases. As DNA, the CDR3 is TGTGCCAGCAGCTTAGGTTTAGACAGACTGGTTTCACCCCTCCACTTT. Its protein is CASSLGLDRLVSPLHF.

This clonotype was recorded many times. This chain uses TRBV5-1 with TRBJ2-2, with a weak D call TRBD1 (6 bases). Germline values: CDR1 SGHRS, CDR2 YFSETQ. The CDR3 spans 14 residues. Trimming removed 2 bases from V and 5 bases from J, with 10 bases in between. DNA of the CDR3: TGCGCCAGCAGCTTCGAACAGGGAACCGGGGAGCTGTTTTTT. Protein sequence: CASSFEQGTGELFF.

This clonotype showed up just a few times. This sequence joins TRBV5-1 and TRBJ1-2; D is possibly TRBD1 (6 bases). Trimming pared 6 bases from V and 4 bases from J, leaving 19 bases between. Germline CDR1 is SGHRS and CDR2 is YFSETQ. This CDR3 region has 15 residues. Here the CDR3 reads CASTPSDSRLYGYTF. The CDR3 DNA reads as TGCGCCAGCACCCCTTCGGACAGCCGCCTCTATGGCTACACCTTC.

This clonotype has ten or more counts. CDR3 sequence reads: CASSEVEVRNEQFF. For the CDR3, the DNA is TGTGCCAGCAGCGAGGTGGAGGTGCGCAACGAGCAGTTCTTC. The V call is TRBV7-8, the J call TRBJ2-1; possibly TRBD2 for D (5 bases). Per germline, CDR1 SGHVS and CDR2 FQNEAQ. CDR3 length: 14 residues. Trimming removed 5 bases from V and 10 bases from J, with 18 bases in between.

This clonotype was observed many times. The chain is built from TRBV7-2 and TRBJ2-7, with 9 nucleotides matching TRBD1. J was trimmed by 2 bases and V by 1 base; bases with no gene match: 9. Germline V gene data show CDR1 as SGHTA and CDR2 as FQGNSA. The CDR3 is made up of 17 amino acids. The CDR3 region is CASSLVSSGTGTYEQYF. CDR3 DNA sequence: TGTGCCAGCAGCTTAGTCTCCTCCGGGACAGGGACCTACGAGCAGTACTTC. Combining the CDR3 with reference TRBV7-2 and TRBJ2-7 gives the whole variable domain GAGVSQSPSNKVTEKGKDVELRCDPISGHTALYWYRQSLGQGLEFLIYFQGNSAPDKSGLPSDRFSAERTGGSVSTLTIQRTQQEDSAVYLCASSLVSSGTGTYEQYFGPGTRLTVT.

This clonotype has ten or more counts. In nucleotides, the CDR3 is TGTGCCACCTTTCGACAGCGGGAACCATATCAGCCCCAGCATTTT. Protein sequence: CATFRQREPYQPQHF. V and J are TRBV28 and TRBJ1-5, with a weak D call TRBD1 (5 bases). Germline assignment: CDR1 MDHEN and CDR2 SYDVKM. Between the trimmed V and J ends, which lost 10 bases and 5 bases, there was a span of 21 bases. There are 15 residues in the CDR3.

This chain uses TRBV5-8 with TRBJ2-2, with TRBD2 matching 11 bases. The CDR3 is 16 residues long. The ends lost 5 bases at V and 0 bases at J; junction bases unmatched: 3. Germline-derived CDR1 and CDR2 are SGHTS and YDEGEE. In DNA, the CDR3 is TGTGCCAGCAGGGAGGGACTAGCGGCGAACACCGGGGAGCTGTTTTTT. The encoded protein is CASREGLAANTGELFF.

This clonotype came up a few times. J is TRBJ2-3 and V is TRBV20-1; D ambiguous. Germline V gene data show CDR1 as DFQATT and CDR2 as SNEGSKA (reference sequence). Trimming shortened V by 0 bases and J by 6 bases, and 10 bases separated the two germline ends. CDR3 size: 13 residues. This CDR3 is CSARDHLSDTQYF. The CDR3 DNA sequence: TGCAGTGCTAGAGATCATCTGTCGGATACGCAGTATTTT.

This sequence joins TRBV7-2 and TRBJ2-5; 7 positions match TRBD2. This CDR3 spans 17 amino acids. Germline CDR1 SGHTA, CDR2 FQGNSA. With 1 base clipped from V and 3 bases from J, the junction kept 11 bases outside the gene matches. The CDR3: CASSLVQRAGRKETQYF. The CDR3 nucleotides are TGTGCCAGCAGCTTAGTTCAACGAGCGGGGAGGAAAGAGACCCAGTACTTC.

This clonotype was observed a handful of times. The chain combines TRBV11-2 with TRBJ1-1; possibly TRBD1 for D (6 bases). CDR3 length: 14 amino acids. V lost 4 bases and J lost 8, with 17 bases in between. The V gene's germline CDR1 is SGHAT and CDR2 FQNNGV. The DNA for the CDR3 is TGTGCCAGCAGCTCAACGAGGACAGTCCACGAAGCTTTCTTT. It is translated as CASSSTRTVHEAFF.

This clonotype has only a few counts. A much larger clone lies one base from this, so it may be a read error. The chain employs TRBV10-3 and TRBJ1-3; unclear D gene. Germline V CDR1 and CDR2: ENHRY, SYGVKD. The CDR3 loop spans 15 amino acids. CDR3 sequence: CAISPAGYSGNNIYF. CDR3 bases: TGTGCCATCAGTCCCGCGGGCTACTCTGGAAACAACATATATTTT.